The 5 T cell receptor beta chains below were found in one sample sequenced in a study of PD-1 blockade in classical Hodgkin lymphoma. Sequencing was performed with immunoSEQ multiplex PCR; in TCRdb, only in-frame clones are kept and a portion is missing. The table has 100,000 to 130,000 clones, about nine tenths seen once. Each and every patient relapsed after autologous stem cell transplantation, and patients got differing brentuximab vedotin exposure. The sample here was peripheral blood mononuclear cells (PBMCs), taken before the second cycle of nivolumab. These receptors all stem from a human donor with classical Hodgkin lymphoma.

A single count supports this clone. This sequence joins TRBV6-5 and TRBJ1-2; D unclear. V gave up 8 bases and J gave up 4 bases, with 5 bases separating them. The CDR3 totals 10 residues. Germline V gene data show CDR1 as MNHEY and CDR2 as SVGAGI. The CDR3 DNA is TGTGCCAGCGGTAGCTATGGCTACACCTTC. This sequence encodes CASGSYGYTF.

The chain joins TRBV6-6 to TRBJ2-7; tentatively, D is TRBD1 (6 bases). This CDR3 contains 15 residues. Germline CDR1 and CDR2: MNHNY and SVGAGI (reference sequence). V dropped 6 bases and J dropped 0 bases, with 15 bases sitting between them. In DNA, the CDR3 is TGTGCCAGCAGGAGGGGACACGACAGCTCCTACGAGCAGTACTTC. It yields the protein CASRRGHDSSYEQYF.

V gene TRBV19 combines with J gene TRBJ2-5; D uncertain. Gene TRBJ2-7 matches the end of the DNA better, so the J call may be wrong. Per germline, CDR1 LNHDA and CDR2 SQIVND (reference sequence). The CDR3 loop spans 13 amino acids. The CDR3 coding sequence is TGTGCCAGTAGTATAGGTCAATCCTACGAGCAGTACTTC. This codes for CASSIGQSYEQYF.

Only a few counts were recorded for this clone. V usage is TRBV7-6 and J usage is TRBJ2-7; no firm D call. The V and J ends lost 5 bases and 12 bases respectively, with 17 bases between them. CDR3 length: 12 residues. Germline V gives CDR1 SGHVS, CDR2 FNYEAQ. For the CDR3, the DNA is TGTGCCAGCAGCAAGATAGGGTTACGGTTGTACTTC. Translation: CASSKIGLRLYF.

CDR3 DNA sequence: TGTGCCAGCAGGGGGACGGCCCGCAATCAGCCCCAGCATTTT. Translated: CASRGTARNQPQHF. J is TRBJ1-5 and V is TRBV6-5; maybe TRBD1 (5 bases). Trimming took 6 bases from V and 2 from J, leaving 11 bases between them. CDR1 is MNHEY and CDR2 is SVGAGI in the germline V gene. This CDR3 has 14 amino acids.